Listed here are 25 T cell receptor beta chains from one sample, sequenced in a study of blood T cell repertoires in COVID-19. The protocol was immunoSEQ multiplex PCR, while the TCRdb copy is restricted to in-frame clones and leaves out a portion. The profile shows approximately 180,000 clones, 82% of them singletons. Sequencing was done on a sample of peripheral blood. The source of these receptors is a woman between 65 and 79 years old with acute or convalescent COVID-19.

This clone was found a few times. The V gene is TRBV27, the J gene TRBJ1-5; tentatively, D is TRBD1 (6 bases). Germline loops: CDR1 MNHEY, CDR2 SMNVEV (reference sequence). Trimming took off 8 bases at V and 1 base at J, with 15 bases between the two ends. CDR3 length: 15 residues. The CDR3 coding sequence is TGTGCCAGCGGACCTCGGGACACGAGCAATCAGCCCCAGCATTTT. Translated: CASGPRDTSNQPQHF.

The chain links TRBV2 to TRBJ1-2; 7 bases are shared with TRBD1. J lost 2 bases, V lost 6 bases, and 3 bases had no gene match. The V gene's germline CDR1 is SNHLY and CDR2 FYNNEI. The CDR3 is 13 amino acids. The CDR3 sequence: CASRSGQNYGYTF. CDR3 in DNA: TGTGCCAGCAGATCGGGACAGAACTATGGCTACACCTTC.

This clone was seen a few times. The V gene is TRBV5-1, the J gene TRBJ1-2, with D tentatively TRBD1 (6 bases). Germline lookup yields CDR1 SGHRS and CDR2 YFSETQ. V lost 3 bases to trimming and J lost 7 bases, with 19 bases between them. The CDR3 totals 15 residues. Written as DNA, the CDR3 is TGCGCCAGCAGCTCCCTCTCCGGGCAGGGGTCTGGCTACACCTTC. Protein: CASSSLSGQGSGYTF.

This rearrangement joins TRBV27 to TRBJ2-7; the D gene is possibly TRBD1 (5 bases). The CDR3 is 14 residues long. V shed 7 bases and J shed 2 bases, with 15 bases lying between them. The germline gives CDR1 MNHEY, CDR2 SMNVEV (reference sequence). The CDR3 reads CASTPRGWPYEQYF. The CDR3 DNA reads as TGTGCCAGCACCCCTAGGGGATGGCCCTACGAGCAGTACTTC.

This clone has only one observation. This chain connects TRBV30 to TRBJ1-4; weak D call: TRBD1 (5 bases). CDR3 length equals 14 residues. The germline CDR1 and CDR2 sequences are GTSNPN and SVGIG (reference sequence). Deletions cut 0 bases from V and 8 bases from J, with 13 bases between. DNA of the CDR3: TGTGCCTGGAGTGTACGGGGGGGTGCCGAAAAACTGTTTTTT. The encoded protein is CAWSVRGGAEKLFF. Combining the CDR3 with reference TRBV30 and TRBJ1-4 gives the whole variable domain SQTIHQWPATLVQPVGSPLSLECTVEGTSNPNLYWYRQAAGRGLQLLFYSVGIGQISSEVPQNLSASRPQDRQFILSSKKLLLSDSGFYLCAWSVRGGAEKLFFGSGTQLSVL.

The chain links TRBV28 to TRBJ2-7; 9 bases fit TRBD1. This CDR3 is built from 15 residues. Germline V gives CDR1 MDHEN, CDR2 SYDVKM. The V and J ends lost 3 bases and 5 bases, in that order; junction bases with no gene match: 8. This chain's CDR3 is CASSFGTGGPDEQYF. CDR3 DNA: TGTGCCAGCAGTTTTGGAACAGGGGGCCCGGACGAGCAGTACTTC.

This clone was seen more than once but under ten times. The chain is built from TRBV7-2 and TRBJ2-7, with D perhaps matching TRBD2 (6 bases). The CDR3 is made up of 17 amino acids. Trimming took 1 base from V and 0 from J, leaving 16 bases between them. CDR1 and CDR2 (germline): SGHTA, FQGNSA. This chain's CDR3 is CASSLGGGTSSSYEQYF. The CDR3 DNA follows: TGTGCCAGCAGCTTAGGCGGAGGGACTTCGAGCTCCTACGAGCAGTACTTC.

The chain recombines TRBV5-1 with TRBJ1-6; D perhaps matches TRBD1 (5 bases). The germline V gene has CDR1 SGHRS and CDR2 YFSETQ. Deletions cut 0 bases from V and 7 bases from J, with 14 bases between. This CDR3 has 16 residues. The CDR3 is CASSLAQGGANSPLHF. CDR3 DNA sequence: TGCGCCAGCAGCTTGGCGCAGGGAGGGGCCAATTCACCCCTCCACTTT. Based on the CDR3 plus reference TRBV5-1 and TRBJ1-6, the full variable domain is KAGVTQTPRYLIKTRGQQVTLSCSPISGHRSVSWYQQTPGQGLQFLFEYFSETQRNKGNFPGRFSGRQFSNSRSEMNVSTLELGDSALYLCASSLAQGGANSPLHFGNGTRLTVT.

This chain uses TRBV6-5 with TRBJ1-4; 7 nucleotides match TRBD1. Trimming removed 8 bases from V and 7 bases from J; junction bases left unmatched: 4. Germline V gene data show CDR1 as MNHEY and CDR2 as SVGAGI. The CDR3 sequence is 12 residues long. The CDR3 DNA sequence: TGTGCCAGCTATAACAGGGGTGAAAAACTGTTTTTT. Amino acid sequence: CASYNRGEKLFF.

The chain uses TRBV7-3 and TRBJ2-1, with a tentative D call TRBD1 (6 bases). V was shortened by 5 bases and J by 1 base, with 9 bases between the two germline ends. Looked up from germline, CDR1 is SGHTA and CDR2 is FQGTGA. The CDR3 runs to 14 residues. The CDR3 region is CASSPRGSYNEQFF. For the CDR3, the DNA is TGTGCCAGCAGCCCAAGGGGGTCCTACAATGAGCAGTTCTTC.

This clone occurred a few times. This rearrangement joins TRBV2 to TRBJ2-7; weak D call: TRBD2 (7 bases). The CDR3 runs 15 residues. Trimming took 7 bases from V and 3 from J, leaving 19 bases between them. In germline, CDR1 is SNHLY, CDR2 FYNNEI. The CDR3 sequence is CASTQGGSGVYEQYF. In DNA, the CDR3 is TGTGCCAGCACTCAGGGAGGGTCAGGGGTCTACGAGCAGTACTTC.

This sequence joins TRBV7-3 and TRBJ1-1; no definite D call. CDR3 length equals 15 residues. The V gene lost 0 bases and the J gene lost 2 bases, with 10 bases spanning the gap. Germline V gene data show CDR1 as SGHTA and CDR2 as FQGTGA. CDR3 amino acids: CASSLTGGFNTEAFF. CDR3 nucleotides: TGTGCCAGCAGCTTAACGGGAGGGTTTAACACTGAAGCTTTCTTT.

V and J are TRBV14 and TRBJ2-1; possibly TRBD1 for D (5 bases). Germline CDR1 SGHDN, CDR2 FVKESK. The germline V and J ends were trimmed by 3 bases and 0 bases, with 12 bases remaining between them. This CDR3 region has 16 residues. The CDR3 DNA is TGTGCCAGCAGCCATGGACAAGGAAGCTCCTACAATGAGCAGTTCTTC. Its protein is CASSHGQGSSYNEQFF.

Written as DNA, the CDR3 is TGTGCCAGCAGCCAAGATGTGGGTTTGAGCGATGAGCAGTTCTTC. Its translation is CASSQDVGLSDEQFF. The chain recombines TRBV4-2 with TRBJ2-1; no firm D call. There are 15 residues in the CDR3. The germline CDR1 and CDR2 sequences are LGHNA and YNFKEQ. V lost 0 bases to trimming and J lost 8 bases, with 14 bases between them.

The V call is TRBV12-3 or TRBV12-4, the J call TRBJ2-5; D is ambiguous. This CDR3 comprises 13 residues. V dropped 5 bases and J dropped 5 bases, with 12 bases sitting between them. The DNA for the CDR3 is TGTGCCAGCAGTCTACAGATCCGGGAGACCCAGTACTTC. Amino acids: CASSLQIRETQYF.

V gene TRBV9 combines with J gene TRBJ2-1; 9 bases agree with TRBD2. CDR3 length equals 15 residues. Germline V gene sequence: CDR1 SGDLS, CDR2 YYNGEE. V dropped 4 bases and J dropped 3; count of bases not matched to a gene: 5. The CDR3 is CASSPLAGFYNEQFF. The CDR3 nucleotides are TGTGCCAGCAGCCCCCTAGCGGGATTCTACAATGAGCAGTTCTTC. Looking up the rest from reference TRBV9 and TRBJ2-1 gives the full variable domain: DSGVTQTPKHLITATGQRVTLRCSPRSGDLSVYWYQQSLDQGLQFLIQYYNGEERAKGNILERFSAQQFPDLHSELNLSSLELGDSALYFCASSPLAGFYNEQFFGPGTRLTVL.

CDR3: CAWRKGFSSGNTIYF. The CDR3 DNA reads as TGTGCCTGGAGAAAGGGGTTCTCTTCTGGAAACACCATATATTTT. This sequence joins TRBV30 and TRBJ1-3; possibly TRBD1 for D (5 bases). This CDR3 comprises 15 residues. V lost 3 bases and J 1 base, leaving 13 bases between the germline ends. The germline V gene has CDR1 GTSNPN and CDR2 SVGIG (reference sequence).

This chain joins TRBV2 and TRBJ1-4; TRBD1 is a possible D gene (6 bases). This CDR3 has 15 amino acids. Germline V CDR1 and CDR2: SNHLY, FYNNEI. Trimming took off 4 bases at V and 7 bases at J, with 16 bases between the two ends. CDR3 residues: CASSVQQGRGEKLFF. In nucleotides, the CDR3 is TGTGCCAGCAGTGTTCAACAGGGACGAGGTGAAAAACTGTTTTTT.

This clone was counted a few times. The chain couples TRBV5-4 to TRBJ2-6; TRBD2 matches at 7 bases. The V gene's germline CDR1 is SGHNT and CDR2 YYREEE (reference sequence). There are 15 residues in the CDR3. Trimming at V came to 2 bases and at J to 2 bases, leaving 1 base not matched to a gene. The CDR3 DNA sequence: TGTGCCAGCAGCTTAGCGGGGCCTGGGGCCAACGTCCTGACTTTC. It translates to CASSLAGPGANVLTF.

V is TRBV29-1 and J is TRBJ2-1; maybe TRBD1 (5 bases). Deletions cut 5 bases from V and 5 bases from J, with 16 bases between. The CDR3 is made up of 14 amino acids. Germline values: CDR1 SQVTM, CDR2 ANQGSEA. The CDR3 loop reads CSVPLGRADNEQFF. In DNA, the CDR3 is TGCAGCGTTCCATTAGGCAGGGCTGACAATGAGCAGTTCTTC.

This clone was found many times. This chain uses TRBV28 with TRBJ2-4; D remains unclear. The CDR3 covers 14 residues. V shed 6 bases and J shed 3 bases, with 12 bases lying between them. Germline V CDR1 and CDR2: MDHEN, SYDVKM. The CDR3 DNA reads TGTGCCAGCAGCTCGCGTCGTGGCAAAAACATTCAGTACTTC. Its translation: CASSSRRGKNIQYF.

The chain carries TRBV2 and TRBJ1-2; the match to TRBD1 covers 7 bases. The J segment lost 2 bases and the V segment lost 7 bases, leaving 7 bases of the junction unmatched. The CDR3 contains 14 residues. Germline V gene sequence: CDR1 SNHLY, CDR2 FYNNEI. CDR3 sequence: CASNRRQGNYGYTF. The CDR3 nucleotides read TGTGCCAGCAATCGCCGACAGGGAAACTATGGCTACACCTTC. The variable domain in full, with the rest retrieved from reference TRBV2 and TRBJ1-2, is EPEVTQTPSHQVTQMGQEVILRCVPISNHLYFYWYRQILGQKVEFLVSFYNNEISEKSEIFDDQFSVERPDGSNFTLKIRSTKLEDSAMYFCASNRRQGNYGYTFGSGTRLTVV.

The rearrangement uses TRBV5-1 and TRBJ2-5; 13 bases fit TRBD2. V shed 7 bases, J shed 1 base, and the junction held 10 bases outside the gene matches. Germline V gene lookup returns CDR1 SGHRS and CDR2 YFSETQ. This CDR3 region has 17 residues. Written as DNA, the CDR3 is TGCGCCAGCCCCGGTTGGACTAGCGGGAGAATCCAAGAGACCCAGTACTTC. This translates into CASPGWTSGRIQETQYF.

V is TRBV3-1 (or the pseudogene TRBV3-2) and J is TRBJ1-1, with 8 bases fitting TRBD1. Germline V gives CDR1 LGHDT, CDR2 YNNKEL (reference sequence). The CDR3 sequence is 14 residues long. V was pared by 3 bases and J by 3 bases, with 3 bases of the junction left unmatched. CDR3 in amino acids: CASSQNRGDTEAFF. Written as DNA, the CDR3 is TGTGCCAGCAGCCAGAACAGGGGGGACACTGAAGCTTTCTTT.

The CDR3 nucleotides are TGTGCCAGCAGTGGACTAGCGGGAGGACCTATCACAGATACGCAGTATTTT. Its protein is CASSGLAGGPITDTQYF. V is TRBV28 and J is TRBJ2-3; 14 nucleotides match TRBD2. CDR3 size: 17 residues. Germline V lookup: CDR1 MDHEN, CDR2 SYDVKM. V dropped 5 bases and J dropped 2; count of bases not matched to a gene: 6. The full variable domain, in which reference TRBV28 and TRBJ2-3 provide the parts outside the CDR3, is DVKVTQSSRYLVKRTGEKVFLECVQDMDHENMFWYRQDPGLGLRLIYFSYDVKMKEKGDIPEGYSVSREKKERFSLILESASTNQTSMYLCASSGLAGGPITDTQYFGPGTRLTVL.